This is a list of T cell receptor beta chains from one sample in a study of blood T cell repertoires in COVID-19. Sequencing was performed with immunoSEQ multiplex PCR; in TCRdb, only in-frame clones are kept and a portion is missing. The data contain about 130,000 clones, 70% to 80% of them seen just once; the ten biggest clones take up around 5%. Sequencing input: peripheral blood. The receptors stem from an older woman with COVID-19, enrolled during active disease. The CDR3 runs from the conserved cysteine through the conserved F or W.

V gene	J gene	CDR3 protein
TRBV2	TRBJ1-5	CASSSTQGGQPQHF
TRBV5-1	TRBJ2-2	CASSGTGTGELFF
TRBV5-1	TRBJ1-4	CASSLSGTGGNEKLFF
TRBV6-5	TRBJ1-2	CASSYSGGDGYTF
TRBV7-2	TRBJ2-7	CASSRSTSGGAYEQYF
TRBV5-6	TRBJ1-1	CASSSGTGAFGLEAFF
TRBV3-1/TRBV3-2	TRBJ2-6	CASSQRAGAGANVLTF
TRBV10-1	TRBJ2-5	CASIPGQGREETQYF
TRBV10-3	TRBJ2-2	CAITAGGAGELFF
TRBV5-1	TRBJ1-5	CASSFGEEVNQPQHF
TRBV28	TRBJ1-2	CASSSDISNYGYTF
TRBV4-2	TRBJ2-7	CASSQGQGTYEQYF
TRBV3-1/TRBV3-2	TRBJ1-3	CASSPNRAGNTIYF
TRBV27	TRBJ2-5	CASSRKPGRETQYF
TRBV30	TRBJ1-5	CAWSAGTDNQPQHF
TRBV3-1/TRBV3-2	TRBJ2-6	CASSQHPGQSSGANVLTF
TRBV12-3/TRBV12-4	TRBJ1-2	CASSPSSGYTF
TRBV18	TRBJ2-7	CASSPSATSYEQYF
TRBV9	TRBJ2-1	CASSERQGHVEQFF
TRBV10-2	TRBJ2-2	CASSELAGGVGELFF
TRBV28	TRBJ1-1	CASSLYRRYISAFF
TRBV5-4	TRBJ2-7	CASTPGGQGTYEQYF
TRBV15	TRBJ1-1	CATLRGAGGTEAFF
TRBV15	TRBJ2-1	CATSRSRDEQFF
TRBV5-4	TRBJ2-3	CASSLAPDRGGTDTQYF
TRBV3-1/TRBV3-2	TRBJ1-2	CASSLQGRNYGYTF
TRBV3-1/TRBV3-2	TRBJ1-2	CASSQGNGYTF